This T cell receptor (beta chain) was sequenced during a study of cytomegalovirus exposure and HLA in healthy donors. Comment on this clone: Its specificity is not known.

The CDR3 is 14 amino acids. V was shortened by 1 base and J by 5 bases, with 13 bases between the two germline ends. From germline, CDR1 is SGHRS and CDR2 YFSETQ. Use of 60 Vbeta and 13 Jbeta primers characterized the PCR. Some clones are missing from TCRdb's copy, which holds only in-frame ones; the method was immunoSEQ multiplex PCR. The sample shows 90,000 to 120,000 clones, over 65% of them seen only once. Study-level points and caveats: Presence/absence analyses assumed roughly uniform sequencing depth across donors. Accurate predictions that matched the HLA-A and HLA-B alleles of most subjects were reportedly made from TCR beta sequences.

Sequenced material: PBMCs. The clonotype was recovered from a woman in her forties in good health and CMV-seropositive. V usage is TRBV5-1 and J usage is TRBJ2-7; the D gene is possibly TRBD2 (5 bases). As DNA, the CDR3 is TGCGCCAGCAGCTTGATTGGGGTGGGAGACGAGCAGTACTTC. Its translation: CASSLIGVGDEQYF.